The text below deals with one TCR beta chain. 13 Jbeta primers and 60 Vbeta primers were used for the PCR. Profiled with immunoSEQ multiplex PCR; TCRdb holds only in-frame clones, not every one. The table shows 130,000 or so clones, with approximately 71% occurring only once. This sample is part of a study of cytomegalovirus exposure and HLA in healthy donors. The sequence was collected from a man aged 35 to 55 in good health and CMV-seronegative. Sequenced sample: PBMCs.

This chain's CDR3 is CASSPDSGGTEAFF. The CDR3 coding sequence is TGTGCCAGCAGCCCGGACAGCGGCGGCACTGAAGCTTTCTTT. The gene calls are TRBV4-2 and TRBJ1-1, with TRBD1 as a possible D gene (6 bases). The germline V and J ends were trimmed by 4 bases and 4 bases, with 13 bases remaining between them. Germline V gives CDR1 LGHNA, CDR2 YNFKEQ. The CDR3 extends over 14 amino acids.